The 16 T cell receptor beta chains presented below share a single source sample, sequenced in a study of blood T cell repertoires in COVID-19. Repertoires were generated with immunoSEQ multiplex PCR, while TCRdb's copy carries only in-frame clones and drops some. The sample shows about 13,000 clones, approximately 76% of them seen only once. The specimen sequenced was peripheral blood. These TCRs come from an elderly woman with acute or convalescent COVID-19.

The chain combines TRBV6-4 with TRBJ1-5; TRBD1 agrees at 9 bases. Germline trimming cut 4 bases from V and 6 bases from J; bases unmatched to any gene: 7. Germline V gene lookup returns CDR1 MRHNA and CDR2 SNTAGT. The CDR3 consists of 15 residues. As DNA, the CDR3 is TGTGCCAGCAGTGCGGGACAGGGAATAGGTCAGCCCCAGCATTTT. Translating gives CASSAGQGIGQPQHF.

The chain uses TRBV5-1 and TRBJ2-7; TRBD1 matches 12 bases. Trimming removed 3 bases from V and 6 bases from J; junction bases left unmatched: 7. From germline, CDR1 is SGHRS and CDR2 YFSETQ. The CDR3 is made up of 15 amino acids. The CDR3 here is CASSSEGTGGIEQYF. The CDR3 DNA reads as TGCGCCAGCAGCTCCGAGGGGACAGGGGGCATCGAGCAGTACTTC.

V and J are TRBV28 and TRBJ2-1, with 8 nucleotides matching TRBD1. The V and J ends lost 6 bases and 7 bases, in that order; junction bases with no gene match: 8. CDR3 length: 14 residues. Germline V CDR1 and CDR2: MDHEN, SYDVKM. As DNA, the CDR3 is TGTGCCAGCAGGGGGCAGGGGGCGTGGAATGAGCAGTTCTTC. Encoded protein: CASRGQGAWNEQFF.

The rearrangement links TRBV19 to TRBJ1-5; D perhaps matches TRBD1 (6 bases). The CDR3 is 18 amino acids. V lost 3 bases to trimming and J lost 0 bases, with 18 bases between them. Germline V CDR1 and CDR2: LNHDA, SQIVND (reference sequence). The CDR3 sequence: CASSMGARVEYSNQPQHF. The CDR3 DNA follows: TGTGCCAGTAGTATGGGGGCCAGGGTGGAATATAGCAATCAGCCCCAGCATTTT.

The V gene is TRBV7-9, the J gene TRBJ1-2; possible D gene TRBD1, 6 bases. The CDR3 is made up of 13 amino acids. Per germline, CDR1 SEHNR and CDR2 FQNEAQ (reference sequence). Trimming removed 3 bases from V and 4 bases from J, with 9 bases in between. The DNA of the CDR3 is TGTGCCAGCAGCTTCGGACAGCTCTATGGCTACACCTTC. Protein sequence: CASSFGQLYGYTF.

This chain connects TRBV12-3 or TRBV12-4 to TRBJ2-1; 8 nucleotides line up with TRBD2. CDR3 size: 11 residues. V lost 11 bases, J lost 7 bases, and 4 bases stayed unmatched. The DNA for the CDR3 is TGTGCCTCGTCTAGCGGGAATGAGCAGTTCTTC. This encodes CASSSGNEQFF.

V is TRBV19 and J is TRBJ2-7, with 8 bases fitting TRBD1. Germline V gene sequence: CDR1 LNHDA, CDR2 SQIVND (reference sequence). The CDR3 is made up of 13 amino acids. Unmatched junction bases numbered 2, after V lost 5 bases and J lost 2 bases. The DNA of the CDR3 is TGTGCCAGTAGTCCGACAGGGGCCTACGAGCAGTACTTC. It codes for CASSPTGAYEQYF.

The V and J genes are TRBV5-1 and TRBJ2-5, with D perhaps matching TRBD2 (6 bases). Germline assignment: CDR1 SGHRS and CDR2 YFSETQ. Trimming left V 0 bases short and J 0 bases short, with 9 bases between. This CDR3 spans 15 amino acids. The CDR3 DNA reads TGCGCCAGCAGCTTGGCGACTAGGTACCAAGAGACCCAGTACTTC. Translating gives CASSLATRYQETQYF. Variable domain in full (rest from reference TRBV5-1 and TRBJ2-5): KAGVTQTPRYLIKTRGQQVTLSCSPISGHRSVSWYQQTPGQGLQFLFEYFSETQRNKGNFPGRFSGRQFSNSRSEMNVSTLELGDSALYLCASSLATRYQETQYFGPGTRLLVL.

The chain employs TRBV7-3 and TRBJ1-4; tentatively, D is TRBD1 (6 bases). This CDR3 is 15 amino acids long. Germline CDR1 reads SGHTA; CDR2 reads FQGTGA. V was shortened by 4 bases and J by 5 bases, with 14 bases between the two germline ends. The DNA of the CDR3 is TGTGCCAGCAGCTCGACAGGTCCCCAAAATGAAAAACTGTTTTTT. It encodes CASSSTGPQNEKLFF.

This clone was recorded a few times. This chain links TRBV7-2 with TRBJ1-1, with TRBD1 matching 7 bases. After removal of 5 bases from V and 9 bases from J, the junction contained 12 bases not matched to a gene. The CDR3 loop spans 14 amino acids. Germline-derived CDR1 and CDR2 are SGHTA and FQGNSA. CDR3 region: CASSPGLAGGKAFF. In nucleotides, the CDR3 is TGTGCCAGCAGCCCGGGGTTGGCAGGGGGGAAAGCTTTCTTT.

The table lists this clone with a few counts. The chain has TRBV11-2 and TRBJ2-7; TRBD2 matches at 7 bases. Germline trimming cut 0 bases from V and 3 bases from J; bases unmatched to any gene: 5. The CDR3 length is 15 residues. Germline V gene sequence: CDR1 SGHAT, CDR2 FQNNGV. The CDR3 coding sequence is TGTGCCAGCAGCTTAGAAGCTAGCGGACACTACGAGCAGTACTTC. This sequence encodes CASSLEASGHYEQYF.

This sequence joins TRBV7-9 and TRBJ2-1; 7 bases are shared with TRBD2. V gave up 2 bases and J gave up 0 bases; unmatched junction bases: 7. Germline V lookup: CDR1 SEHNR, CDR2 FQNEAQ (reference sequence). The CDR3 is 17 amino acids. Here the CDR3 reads CASSLCGGGSSYNEQFF. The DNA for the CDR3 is TGTGCCAGCAGCTTATGTGGGGGGGGAAGCTCCTACAATGAGCAGTTCTTC.

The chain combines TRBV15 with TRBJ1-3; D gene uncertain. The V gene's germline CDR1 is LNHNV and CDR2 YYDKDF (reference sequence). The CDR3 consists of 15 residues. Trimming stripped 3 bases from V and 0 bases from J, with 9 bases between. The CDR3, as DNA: TGTGCCACCAGCAGCTACAGCCTCTCTGGAAACACCATATATTTT. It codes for CATSSYSLSGNTIYF. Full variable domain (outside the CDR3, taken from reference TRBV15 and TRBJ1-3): DAMVIQNPRYQVTQFGKPVTLSCSQTLNHNVMYWYQQKSSQAPKLLFHYYDKDFNNEADTPDNFQSRRPNTSFCFLDIRSPGLGDTAMYLCATSSYSLSGNTIYFGEGSWLTVV.

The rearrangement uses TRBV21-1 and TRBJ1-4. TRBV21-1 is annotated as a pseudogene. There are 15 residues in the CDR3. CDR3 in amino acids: CASSKVGRIPEKLFF. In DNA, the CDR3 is TGTGCCAGCAGCAAAGTCGGGAGGATCCCTGAAAAACTGTTTTTT.

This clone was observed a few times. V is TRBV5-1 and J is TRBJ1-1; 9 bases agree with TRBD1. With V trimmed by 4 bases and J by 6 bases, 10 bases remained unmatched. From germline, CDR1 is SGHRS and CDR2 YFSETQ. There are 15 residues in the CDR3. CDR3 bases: TGCGCCAGCAGCCTCGGGACAGGGCCGGCCCCTGAAGCTTTCTTT. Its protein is CASSLGTGPAPEAFF.

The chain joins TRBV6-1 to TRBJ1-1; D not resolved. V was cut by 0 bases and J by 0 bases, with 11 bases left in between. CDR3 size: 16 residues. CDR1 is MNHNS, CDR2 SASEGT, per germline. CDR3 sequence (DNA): TGTGCCAGCAGTGAAGCGCTGGGAGGCATGAACACTGAAGCTTTCTTT. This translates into CASSEALGGMNTEAFF.